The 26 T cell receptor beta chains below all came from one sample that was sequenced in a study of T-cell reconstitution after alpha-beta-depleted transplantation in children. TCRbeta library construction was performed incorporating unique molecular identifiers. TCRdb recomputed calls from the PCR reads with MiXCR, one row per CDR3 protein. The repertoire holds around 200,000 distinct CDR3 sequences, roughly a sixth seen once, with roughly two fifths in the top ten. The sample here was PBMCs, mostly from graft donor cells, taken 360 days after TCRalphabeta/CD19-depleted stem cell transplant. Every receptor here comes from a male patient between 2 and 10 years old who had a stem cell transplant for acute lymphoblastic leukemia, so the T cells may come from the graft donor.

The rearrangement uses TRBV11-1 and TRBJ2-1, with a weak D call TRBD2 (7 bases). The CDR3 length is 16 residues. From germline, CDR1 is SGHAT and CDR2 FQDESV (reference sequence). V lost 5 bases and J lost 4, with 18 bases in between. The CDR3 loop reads CASSHNGGGHYNEQFF. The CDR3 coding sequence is TGTGCCAGCAGCCACAACGGCGGGGGACATTACAATGAGCAGTTCTTC.

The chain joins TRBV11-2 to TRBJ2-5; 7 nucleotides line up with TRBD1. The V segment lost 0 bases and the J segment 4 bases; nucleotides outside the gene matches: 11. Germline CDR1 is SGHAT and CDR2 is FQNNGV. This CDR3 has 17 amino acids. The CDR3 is CASSLEPEQGSRETQYF. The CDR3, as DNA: TGTGCCAGCAGCTTAGAGCCGGAACAGGGGTCGAGAGAGACCCAGTACTTC. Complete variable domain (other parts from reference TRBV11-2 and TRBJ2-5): EAGVAQSPRYKIIEKRQSVAFWCNPISGHATLYWYQQILGQGPKLLIQFQNNGVVDDSQLPKDRFSAERLKGVDSTLKIQPAKLEDSAVYLCASSLEPEQGSRETQYFGPGTRLLVL.

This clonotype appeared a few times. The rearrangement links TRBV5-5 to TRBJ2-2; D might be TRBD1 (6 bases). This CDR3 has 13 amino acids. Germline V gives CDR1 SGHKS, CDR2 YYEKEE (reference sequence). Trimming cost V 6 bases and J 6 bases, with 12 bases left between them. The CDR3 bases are TGTGCCAGCAAAGTCCAGGGGTCCGGGGAGCTGTTTTTT. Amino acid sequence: CASKVQGSGELFF. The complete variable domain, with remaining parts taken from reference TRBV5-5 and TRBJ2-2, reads DAGVTQSPTHLIKTRGQQVTLRCSPISGHKSVSWYQQVLGQGPQFIFQYYEKEERGRGNFPDRFSARQFPNYSSELNVNALLLGDSALYLCASKVQGSGELFFGEGSRLTVL.

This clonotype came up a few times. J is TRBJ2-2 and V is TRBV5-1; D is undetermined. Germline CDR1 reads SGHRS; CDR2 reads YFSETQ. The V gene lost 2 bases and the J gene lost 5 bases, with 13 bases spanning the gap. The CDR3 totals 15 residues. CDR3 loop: CASSFFPEITGELFF. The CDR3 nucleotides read TGCGCCAGCAGCTTTTTCCCAGAAATTACCGGGGAGCTGTTTTTT.

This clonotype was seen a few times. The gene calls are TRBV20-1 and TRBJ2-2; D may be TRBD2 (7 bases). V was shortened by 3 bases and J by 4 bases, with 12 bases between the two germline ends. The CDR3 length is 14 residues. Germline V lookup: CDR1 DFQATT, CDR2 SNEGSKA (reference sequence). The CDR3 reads CSASPGGRTGELFF. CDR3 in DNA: TGCAGTGCTAGCCCGGGGGGCCGCACCGGGGAGCTGTTTTTT.

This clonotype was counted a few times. The CDR3 is CASRRQGSLSNSPLHF. CDR3 coding DNA: TGTGCCAGCAGACGTCAGGGGAGTTTAAGTAATTCACCCCTCCACTTT. The V gene is TRBV27, the J gene TRBJ1-6; D might be TRBD1 (6 bases). V shed 6 bases and J shed 6 bases, with 18 bases lying between them. CDR3 length: 16 amino acids. From germline, CDR1 is MNHEY and CDR2 SMNVEV (reference sequence).

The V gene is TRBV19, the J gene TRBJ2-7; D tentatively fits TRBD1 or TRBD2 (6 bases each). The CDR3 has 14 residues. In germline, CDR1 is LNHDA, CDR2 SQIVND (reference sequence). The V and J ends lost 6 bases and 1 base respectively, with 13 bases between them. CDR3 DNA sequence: TGTGCCAGTAGCCGGGAGACAGGATCCTACGAGCAGTACTTC. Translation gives CASSRETGSYEQYF.

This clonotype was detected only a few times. CDR3 sequence reads: CASSYSGGAFDEQFF. For the CDR3, the DNA is TGTGCCAGCTCATATAGCGGGGGGGCCTTTGATGAGCAGTTCTTC. The chain combines TRBV27 with TRBJ2-1, with TRBD2 matching over 11 bases. CDR1 MNHEY and CDR2 SMNVEV come from the germline V gene (reference sequence). The CDR3 totals 15 residues. Trimming at V came to 8 bases and at J to 8 bases, leaving 11 bases not matched to a gene.

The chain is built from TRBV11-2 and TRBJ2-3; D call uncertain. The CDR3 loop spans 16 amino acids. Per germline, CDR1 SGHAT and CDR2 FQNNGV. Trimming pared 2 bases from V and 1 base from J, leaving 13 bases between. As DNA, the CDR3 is TGTGCCAGCAGCTTACCCTCTGGACGTCGCACAGATACGCAGTATTTT. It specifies CASSLPSGRRTDTQYF.

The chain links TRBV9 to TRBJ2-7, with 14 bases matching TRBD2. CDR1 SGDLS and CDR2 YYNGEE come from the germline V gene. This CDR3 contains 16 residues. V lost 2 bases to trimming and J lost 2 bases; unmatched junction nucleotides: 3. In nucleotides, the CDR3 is TGTGCCAGCAGCGTGGGGACTAGCGGGAGTACCTACGAGCAGTACTTC. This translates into CASSVGTSGSTYEQYF.

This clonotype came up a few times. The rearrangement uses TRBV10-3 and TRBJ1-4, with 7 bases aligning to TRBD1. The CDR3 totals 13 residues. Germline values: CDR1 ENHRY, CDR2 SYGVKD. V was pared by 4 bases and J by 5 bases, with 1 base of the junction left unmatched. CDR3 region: CAISGGQNEKLFF. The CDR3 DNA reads TGTGCCATCAGTGGGGGACAGAATGAAAAACTGTTTTTT.

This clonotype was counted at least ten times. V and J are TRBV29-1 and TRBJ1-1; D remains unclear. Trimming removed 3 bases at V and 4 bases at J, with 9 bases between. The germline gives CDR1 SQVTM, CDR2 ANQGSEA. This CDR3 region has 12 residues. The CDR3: CSVDLPSTEAFF. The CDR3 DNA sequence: TGCAGCGTTGATCTTCCCAGCACTGAAGCTTTCTTT.

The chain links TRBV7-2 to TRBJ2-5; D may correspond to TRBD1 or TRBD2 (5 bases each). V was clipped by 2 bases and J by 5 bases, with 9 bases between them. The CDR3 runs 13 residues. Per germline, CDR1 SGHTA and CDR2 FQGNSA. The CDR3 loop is CASSLSREETQYF. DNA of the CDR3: TGTGCCAGCAGCTTATCCAGGGAGGAGACCCAGTACTTC.

CDR3 sequence: CASSLGTADSTDTQYF. In DNA, the CDR3 is TGTGCCAGCAGCTTAGGTACAGCGGATAGCACAGATACGCAGTATTTT. V is TRBV7-6 and J is TRBJ2-3, with D possibly matching TRBD2 (5 bases). Trimming removed 1 base at V and 0 bases at J, with 11 bases between. Germline V gene sequence: CDR1 SGHVS, CDR2 FNYEAQ. This CDR3 is built from 16 residues.

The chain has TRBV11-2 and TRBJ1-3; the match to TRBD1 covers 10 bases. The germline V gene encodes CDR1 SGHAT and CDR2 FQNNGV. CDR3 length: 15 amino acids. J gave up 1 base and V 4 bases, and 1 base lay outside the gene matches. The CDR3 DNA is TGTGCCAGCAGCTGGGGACAGGGGTCTGGAAACACCATATATTTT. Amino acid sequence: CASSWGQGSGNTIYF.

The CDR3 DNA reads as TGTGCCAGCAGTTTATCCTCGACAGGGGGGCAGTATTTT. This encodes CASSLSSTGGQYF. V is TRBV12-3 or TRBV12-4 and J is TRBJ2-3; 9 nucleotides align to TRBD1. After removal of 2 bases from V and 11 bases from J, the junction contained 5 bases not matched to a gene. CDR3 size: 13 residues.

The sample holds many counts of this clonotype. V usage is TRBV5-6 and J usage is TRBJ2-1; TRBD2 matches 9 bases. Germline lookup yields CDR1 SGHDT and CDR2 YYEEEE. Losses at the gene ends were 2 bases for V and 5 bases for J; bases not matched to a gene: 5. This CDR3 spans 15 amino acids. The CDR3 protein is CASSLAGGSDNEQFF. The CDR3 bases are TGTGCCAGCAGCTTAGCGGGAGGATCGGACAATGAGCAGTTCTTC.

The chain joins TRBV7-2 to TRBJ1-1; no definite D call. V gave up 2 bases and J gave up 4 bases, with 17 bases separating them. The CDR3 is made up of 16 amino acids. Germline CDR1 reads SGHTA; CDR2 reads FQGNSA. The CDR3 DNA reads TGTGCCAGCAGCTTAAGTATGGGGTATTCCGGCACTGAAGCTTTCTTT. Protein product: CASSLSMGYSGTEAFF.

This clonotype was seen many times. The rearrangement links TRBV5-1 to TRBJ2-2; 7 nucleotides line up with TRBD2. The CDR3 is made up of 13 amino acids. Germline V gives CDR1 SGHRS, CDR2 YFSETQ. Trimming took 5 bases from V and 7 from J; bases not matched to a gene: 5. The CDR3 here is CASRAGLGGELFF. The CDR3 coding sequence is TGCGCCAGCAGAGCGGGGCTTGGCGGGGAGCTGTTTTTT.

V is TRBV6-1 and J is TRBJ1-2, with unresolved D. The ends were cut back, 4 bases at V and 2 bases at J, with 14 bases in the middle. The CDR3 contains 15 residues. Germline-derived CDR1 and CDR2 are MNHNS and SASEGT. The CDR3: CASSARFGENYGYTF. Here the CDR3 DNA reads TGTGCCAGCAGTGCAAGGTTTGGGGAGAACTATGGCTACACCTTC.

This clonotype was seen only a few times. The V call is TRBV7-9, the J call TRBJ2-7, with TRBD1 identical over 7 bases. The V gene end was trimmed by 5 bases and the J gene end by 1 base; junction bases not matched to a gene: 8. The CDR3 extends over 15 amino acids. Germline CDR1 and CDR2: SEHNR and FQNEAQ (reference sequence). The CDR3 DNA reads TGTGCCAGCAGCCCCAGGACAGGACAATCCTACGAGCAGTACTTC. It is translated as CASSPRTGQSYEQYF.

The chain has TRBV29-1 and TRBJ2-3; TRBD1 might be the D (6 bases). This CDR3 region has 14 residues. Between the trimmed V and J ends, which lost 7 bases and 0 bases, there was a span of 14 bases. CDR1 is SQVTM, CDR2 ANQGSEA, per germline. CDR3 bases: TGCAGCGCTACGGGACACAGTAGCACAGATACGCAGTATTTT. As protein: CSATGHSSTDTQYF.

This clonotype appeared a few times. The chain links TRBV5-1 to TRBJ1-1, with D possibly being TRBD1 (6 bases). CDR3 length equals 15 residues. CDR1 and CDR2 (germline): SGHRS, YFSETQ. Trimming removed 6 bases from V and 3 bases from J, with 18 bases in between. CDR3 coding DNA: TGCGCCAGCACCAAAACAGGGACCGGGGACACTGAAGCTTTCTTT. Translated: CASTKTGTGDTEAFF. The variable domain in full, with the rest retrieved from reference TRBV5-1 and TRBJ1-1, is KAGVTQTPRYLIKTRGQQVTLSCSPISGHRSVSWYQQTPGQGLQFLFEYFSETQRNKGNFPGRFSGRQFSNSRSEMNVSTLELGDSALYLCASTKTGTGDTEAFFGQGTRLTVV.

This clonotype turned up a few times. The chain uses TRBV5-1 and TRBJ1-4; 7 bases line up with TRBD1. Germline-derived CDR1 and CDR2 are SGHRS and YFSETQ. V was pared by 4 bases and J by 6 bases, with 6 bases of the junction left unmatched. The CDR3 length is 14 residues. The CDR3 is CASSLTGYDEKLFF. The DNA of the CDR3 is TGCGCCAGCAGCCTGACAGGGTACGATGAAAAACTGTTTTTT.

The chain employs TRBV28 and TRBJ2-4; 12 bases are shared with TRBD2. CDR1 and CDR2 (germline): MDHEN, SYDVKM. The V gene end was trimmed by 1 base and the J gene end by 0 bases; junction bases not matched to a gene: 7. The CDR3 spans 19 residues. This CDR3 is CASSLSGLAGSIAKNIQYF. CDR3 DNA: TGTGCCAGCAGTTTATCTGGACTAGCGGGATCGATAGCCAAAAACATTCAGTACTTC.

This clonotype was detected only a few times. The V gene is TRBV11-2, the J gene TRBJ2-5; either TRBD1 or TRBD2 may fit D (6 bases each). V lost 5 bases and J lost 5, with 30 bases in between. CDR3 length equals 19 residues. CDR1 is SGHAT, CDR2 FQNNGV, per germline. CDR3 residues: CASSPETGAPNIWKETQYF. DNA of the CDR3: TGTGCCAGCAGCCCTGAAACGGGGGCCCCGAATATTTGGAAGGAGACCCAGTACTTC.